The 14 T cell receptor beta chains below come from one sample, sequenced in a study of T cell changes during pregnancy in multiple sclerosis. Here immunoSEQ multiplex PCR was the method, and the copy in TCRdb shows in-frame clones only, minus some. Of around 100,000 clones listed, around 93% are singletons. Sequenced material: peripheral blood, taken before pregnancy. The source is a female donor with multiple sclerosis, enrolled in a pregnancy study.

The chain couples TRBV4-3 to TRBJ2-2, with a possible D match to TRBD2 (5 bases). Germline CDR1 is LGHNA and CDR2 is YSLEER. The CDR3 runs 16 residues. Deletions cut 4 bases from V and 2 bases from J, with 14 bases between. The CDR3: CASSPLGGRNTGELFF. CDR3 coding DNA: TGCGCCAGCAGCCCCTTAGGCGGGCGTAACACCGGGGAGCTGTTTTTT.

This chain links TRBV6-1 with TRBJ2-7; 9 bases align to TRBD1. The CDR3 extends over 14 amino acids. CDR1 and CDR2 (germline): MNHNS, SASEGT. The V and J ends lost 5 bases and 1 base, in that order; junction bases with no gene match: 3. The CDR3 spells CASSRTGASYEQYF. CDR3 in DNA: TGTGCCAGCAGTAGGACAGGGGCGTCCTACGAGCAGTACTTC.

This clone showed up just once. J is TRBJ2-6 and V is TRBV29-1; 8 positions agree with TRBD1. Germline-derived CDR1 and CDR2 are SQVTM and ANQGSEA. The CDR3 length is 15 residues. Germline trimming cut 3 bases from V and 0 bases from J; bases unmatched to any gene: 1. The chain's CDR3 is CSVDDRGSGANVLTF. Here the CDR3 DNA reads TGCAGCGTTGACGACAGGGGCTCTGGGGCCAACGTCCTGACTTTC.

This chain joins TRBV27 and TRBJ2-1, with D tentatively TRBD2 (6 bases). CDR1 is MNHEY, CDR2 SMNVEV, per germline (reference sequence). The germline V and J ends were trimmed by 0 bases and 6 bases, with 15 bases remaining between them. The CDR3 is 16 residues long. The CDR3 region has the DNA TGTGCCAGCAGTTTATCCCCGGGACTGCATCCCAATGAGCAGTTCTTC. Its translation is CASSLSPGLHPNEQFF.

The V gene is TRBV18, the J gene TRBJ2-2; D ambiguous. Trimming stripped 1 base from V and 7 bases from J, with 7 bases between. The CDR3 is made up of 13 amino acids. Germline CDR1 and CDR2: KGHSH and LQKENI. Here the CDR3 DNA reads TGTGCCAGCTCACCACTAGCAATCGGGGAGCTGTTTTTT. It translates to CASSPLAIGELFF.

V usage is TRBV19 and J usage is TRBJ2-5; 8 bases are a match to TRBD1. CDR1 is LNHDA, CDR2 SQIVND, per germline (reference sequence). The CDR3 loop spans 14 amino acids. The V segment lost 5 bases and the J segment 4 bases; nucleotides outside the gene matches: 6. This chain's CDR3 is CASSGAQGGETQYF. The CDR3 DNA reads TGTGCCAGTAGTGGCGCACAGGGGGGAGAGACCCAGTACTTC.

The rearrangement links TRBV10-3 to TRBJ1-1, with D possibly being TRBD1 (5 bases). There are 12 residues in the CDR3. Per germline, CDR1 ENHRY and CDR2 SYGVKD. V lost 3 bases, J lost 3 bases, and 5 bases lay in between. The CDR3 nucleotides read TGTGCCATCAGTGACAGGGACACTGAAGCTTTCTTT. Its translation is CAISDRDTEAFF.

This clone was seen just once. The chain recombines TRBV7-6 with TRBJ2-7, with D tentatively TRBD2 (6 bases). Germline V gene lookup returns CDR1 SGHVS and CDR2 FNYEAQ. V lost 5 bases, J lost 0 bases, and 17 bases lay in between. This CDR3 has 16 amino acids. The CDR3 spells CASSDLAWGDSYEQYF. CDR3 nucleotides: TGTGCCAGCAGCGATTTAGCTTGGGGGGACTCCTACGAGCAGTACTTC.

This chain links TRBV29-1 with TRBJ2-3, with 11 bases identical to TRBD2. Germline trimming cut 6 bases from V and 8 bases from J; bases unmatched to any gene: 10. CDR3 length equals 14 residues. Germline CDR1 and CDR2: SQVTM and ANQGSEA. CDR3 DNA: TGCAGCGTAGCCTCCGGGACTAGCGGTGGTACGCAGTATTTT. This encodes CSVASGTSGGTQYF.

V is TRBV21-1 and J is TRBJ2-3; the table's D call of TRBD2 was not tested on the DNA. TRBV21-1 is a pseudogene locus. This CDR3 comprises 20 residues. This CDR3 reads CASSILGLAGGPSWADTQYF. CDR3 bases: TGTGCCAGCAGCATCCTGGGACTAGCGGGAGGGCCGTCTTGGGCAGATACGCAGTATTTT.

The rearrangement uses TRBV28 and TRBJ2-7; 9 bases are shared with TRBD2. With V trimmed by 5 bases and J by 9 bases, 17 bases remained unmatched. This CDR3 spans 16 amino acids. The germline V gene has CDR1 MDHEN and CDR2 SYDVKM. The CDR3 bases are TGTGCCAGCAGTCCAATTCCGGGACTAGCTGTTTTTCGGCAGTACTTC. Amino acid sequence: CASSPIPGLAVFRQYF. Using reference TRBV28 and TRBJ2-7 for the parts outside the CDR3, the full variable domain is DVKVTQSSRYLVKRTGEKVFLECVQDMDHENMFWYRQDPGLGLRLIYFSYDVKMKEKGDIPEGYSVSREKKERFSLILESASTNQTSMYLCASSPIPGLAVFRQYFGPGTRLTVT.

This chain connects TRBV30 to TRBJ1-2; a weak D match, TRBD1 (6 bases). Trimming took off 0 bases at V and 10 bases at J, with 9 bases between the two ends. The CDR3 length is 11 residues. Germline V CDR1 and CDR2: GTSNPN, SVGIG (reference sequence). Written as DNA, the CDR3 is TGTGCCTGGAGTGTACAGGGCGACTACACCTTC. Translated: CAWSVQGDYTF.

V and J are TRBV4-2 and TRBJ2-7; a possible D gene is TRBD2 (6 bases). This CDR3 spans 14 amino acids. Germline CDR1 is LGHNA and CDR2 is YNFKEQ. Trimming pared 8 bases from V and 2 bases from J, leaving 16 bases between. The CDR3 is CASGEGGATYEQYF. DNA for the CDR3: TGTGCCAGCGGTGAGGGCGGGGCGACCTACGAGCAGTACTTC.

The chain couples TRBV2 to TRBJ2-7, with D perhaps matching TRBD2 (5 bases). This CDR3 contains 16 residues. Germline-derived CDR1 and CDR2 are SNHLY and FYNNEI. The V and J ends lost 11 bases and 1 base respectively, with 24 bases between them. The CDR3 nucleotides read TGTGCCTCCATACCGGCCGTCCTGAGAGGGTCCTACGAGCAGTACTTC. It codes for CASIPAVLRGSYEQYF.